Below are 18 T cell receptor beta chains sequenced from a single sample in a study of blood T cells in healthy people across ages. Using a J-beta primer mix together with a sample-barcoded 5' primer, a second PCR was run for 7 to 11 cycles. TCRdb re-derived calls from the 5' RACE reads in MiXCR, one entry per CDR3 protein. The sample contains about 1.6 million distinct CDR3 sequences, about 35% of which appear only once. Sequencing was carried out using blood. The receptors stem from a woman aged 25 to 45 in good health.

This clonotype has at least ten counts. The CDR3 coding sequence is TGTGCCAGCAGCTTAGCCGGACAGGGGTGGGAGACCCAGTACTTC. The encoded protein is CASSLAGQGWETQYF. The chain combines TRBV7-6 with TRBJ2-5; 9 nucleotides align to TRBD1. This CDR3 has 15 residues. Per germline, CDR1 SGHVS and CDR2 FNYEAQ. The ends lost 0 bases at V and 5 bases at J; junction bases unmatched: 4.

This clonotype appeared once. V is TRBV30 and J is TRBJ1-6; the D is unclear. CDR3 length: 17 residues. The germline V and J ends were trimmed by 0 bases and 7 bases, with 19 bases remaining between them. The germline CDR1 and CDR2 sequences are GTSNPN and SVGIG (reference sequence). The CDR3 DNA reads TGTGCCTGGAGTGTTTTTGTAGGCCTCGAGGGCAATTCACCCCTCCACTTT. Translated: CAWSVFVGLEGNSPLHF.

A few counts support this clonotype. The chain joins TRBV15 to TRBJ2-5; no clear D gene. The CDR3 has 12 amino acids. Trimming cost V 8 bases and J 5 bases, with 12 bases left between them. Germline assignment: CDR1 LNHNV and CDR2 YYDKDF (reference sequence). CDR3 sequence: CATSDRWETQYF. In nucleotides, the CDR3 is TGTGCCACCTCCGACCGCTGGGAGACCCAGTACTTC.

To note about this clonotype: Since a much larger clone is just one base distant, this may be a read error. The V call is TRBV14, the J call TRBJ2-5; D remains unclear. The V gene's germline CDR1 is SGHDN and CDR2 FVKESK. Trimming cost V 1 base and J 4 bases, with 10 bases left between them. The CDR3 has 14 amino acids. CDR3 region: CASSQGAGSETQYF. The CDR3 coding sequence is TGTGCCAGCAGCCAAGGGGCTGGGTCAGAGACCCAGTACTTC.

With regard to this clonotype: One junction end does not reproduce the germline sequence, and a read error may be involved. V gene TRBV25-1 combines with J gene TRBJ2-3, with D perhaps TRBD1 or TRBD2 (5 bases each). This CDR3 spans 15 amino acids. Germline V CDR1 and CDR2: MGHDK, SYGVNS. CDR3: CASSEGTVGMDTLYF. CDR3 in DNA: TGTGCCAGCAGCGAAGGGACGGTGGGGATGGATACGCTGTATTTT.

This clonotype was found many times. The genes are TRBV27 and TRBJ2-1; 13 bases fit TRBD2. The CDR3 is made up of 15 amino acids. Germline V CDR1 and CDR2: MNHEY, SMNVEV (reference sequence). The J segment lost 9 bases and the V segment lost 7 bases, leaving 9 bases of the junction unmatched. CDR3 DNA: TGTGCCAGCACATTACTAGCGGGAGGGGTCGGTGAGCAGTTCTTC. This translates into CASTLLAGGVGEQFF.

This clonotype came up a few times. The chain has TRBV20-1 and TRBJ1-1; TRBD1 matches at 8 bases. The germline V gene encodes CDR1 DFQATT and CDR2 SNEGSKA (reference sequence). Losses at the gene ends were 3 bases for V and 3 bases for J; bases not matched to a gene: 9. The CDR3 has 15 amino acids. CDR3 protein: CSASSTGGRDTEAFF. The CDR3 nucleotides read TGCAGTGCTAGTTCCACAGGGGGGAGAGACACTGAAGCTTTCTTT.

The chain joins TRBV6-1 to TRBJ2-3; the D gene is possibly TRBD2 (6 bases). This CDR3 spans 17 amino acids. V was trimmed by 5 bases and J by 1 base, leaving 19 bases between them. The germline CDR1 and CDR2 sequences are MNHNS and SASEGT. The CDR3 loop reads CASSQYLSGLGTDTQYF. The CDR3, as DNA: TGTGCCAGCAGTCAATACCTTAGCGGACTCGGCACAGATACGCAGTATTTT.

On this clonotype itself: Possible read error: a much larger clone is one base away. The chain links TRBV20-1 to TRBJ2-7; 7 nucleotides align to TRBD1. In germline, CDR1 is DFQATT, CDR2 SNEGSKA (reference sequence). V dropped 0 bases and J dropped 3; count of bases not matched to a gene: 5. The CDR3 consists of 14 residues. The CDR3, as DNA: TGCAGTGCTAGAGACTCCGACAGGGTCTACGAGCAGTACTTC. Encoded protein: CSARDSDRVYEQYF.

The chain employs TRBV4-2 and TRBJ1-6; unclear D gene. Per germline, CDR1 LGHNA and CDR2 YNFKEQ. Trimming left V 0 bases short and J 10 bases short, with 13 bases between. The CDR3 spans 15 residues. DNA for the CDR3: TGTGCCAGCAGCCAAGATCTGGACCTGGGGTCACCCCTCCACTTT. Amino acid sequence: CASSQDLDLGSPLHF.

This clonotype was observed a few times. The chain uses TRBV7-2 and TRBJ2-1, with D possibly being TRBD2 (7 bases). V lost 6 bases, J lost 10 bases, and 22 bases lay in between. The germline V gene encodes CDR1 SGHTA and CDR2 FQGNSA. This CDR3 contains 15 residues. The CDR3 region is CASRRRGGLGTEQFF. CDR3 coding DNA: TGTGCCAGCAGGCGAAGGGGGGGGCTCGGGACGGAGCAGTTCTTC.

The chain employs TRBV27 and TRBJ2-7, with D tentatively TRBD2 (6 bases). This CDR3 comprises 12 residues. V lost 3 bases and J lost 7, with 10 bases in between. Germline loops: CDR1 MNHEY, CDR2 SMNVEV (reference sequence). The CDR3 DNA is TGTGCCAGCAGTTTCCCGGGGAGGGAGCAGTACTTC. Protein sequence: CASSFPGREQYF.

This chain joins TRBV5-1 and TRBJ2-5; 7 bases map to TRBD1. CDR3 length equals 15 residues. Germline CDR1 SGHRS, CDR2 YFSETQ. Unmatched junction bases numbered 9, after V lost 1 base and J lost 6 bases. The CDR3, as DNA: TGCGCCAGCAGCTTGAAAGGGGGCGAGTTGAAGACCCAGTACTTC. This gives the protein CASSLKGGELKTQYF.

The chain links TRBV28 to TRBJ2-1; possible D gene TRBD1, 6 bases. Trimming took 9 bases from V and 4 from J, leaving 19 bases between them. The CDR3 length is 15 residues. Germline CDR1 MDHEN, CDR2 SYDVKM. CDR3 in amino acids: CASSSGTPLYNEQFF. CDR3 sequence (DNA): TGTGCCAGTTCATCCGGGACACCCCTATACAATGAGCAGTTCTTC. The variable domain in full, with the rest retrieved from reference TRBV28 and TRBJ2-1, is DVKVTQSSRYLVKRTGEKVFLECVQDMDHENMFWYRQDPGLGLRLIYFSYDVKMKEKGDIPEGYSVSREKKERFSLILESASTNQTSMYLCASSSGTPLYNEQFFGPGTRLTVL.

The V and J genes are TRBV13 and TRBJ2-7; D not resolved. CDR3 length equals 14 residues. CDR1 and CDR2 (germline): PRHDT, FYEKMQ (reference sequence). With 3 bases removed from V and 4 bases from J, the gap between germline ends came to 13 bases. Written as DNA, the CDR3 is TGTGCCAGCAGCTTCCGACTTTCCCAATACGAGCAGTACTTC. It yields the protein CASSFRLSQYEQYF.

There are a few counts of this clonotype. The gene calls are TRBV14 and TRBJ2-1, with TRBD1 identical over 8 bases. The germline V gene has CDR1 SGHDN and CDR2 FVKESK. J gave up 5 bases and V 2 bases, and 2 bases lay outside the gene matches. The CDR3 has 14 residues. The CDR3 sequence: CASSQMDRDNEQFF. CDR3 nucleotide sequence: TGTGCCAGCAGCCAAATGGACAGGGACAATGAGCAGTTCTTC.

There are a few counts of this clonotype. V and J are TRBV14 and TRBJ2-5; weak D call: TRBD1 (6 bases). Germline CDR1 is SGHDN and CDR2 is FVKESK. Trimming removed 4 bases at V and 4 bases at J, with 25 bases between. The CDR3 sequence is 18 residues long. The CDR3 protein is CASSLRTPGQIKRETQYF. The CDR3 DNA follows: TGTGCCAGCAGCCTACGAACCCCCGGACAGATAAAGAGAGAGACCCAGTACTTC.

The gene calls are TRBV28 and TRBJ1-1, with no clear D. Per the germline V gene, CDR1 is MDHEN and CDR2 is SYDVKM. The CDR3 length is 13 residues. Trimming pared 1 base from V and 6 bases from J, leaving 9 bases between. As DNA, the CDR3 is TGTGCCAGCAGTTTATCGGTGGGTCCTGAAGCTTTCTTT. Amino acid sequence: CASSLSVGPEAFF.